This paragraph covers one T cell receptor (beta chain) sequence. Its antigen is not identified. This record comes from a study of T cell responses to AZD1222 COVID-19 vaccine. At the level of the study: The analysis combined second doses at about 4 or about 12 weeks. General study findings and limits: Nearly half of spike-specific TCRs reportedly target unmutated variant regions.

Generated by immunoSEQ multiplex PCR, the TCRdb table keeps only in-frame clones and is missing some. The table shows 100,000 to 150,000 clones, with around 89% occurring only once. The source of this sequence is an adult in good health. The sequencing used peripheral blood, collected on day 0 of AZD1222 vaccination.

The CDR3 DNA reads as TGTGCCTGGAGTGTTGTCCAGGCCACGAAACTGTTTTTT. Translated: CAWSVVQATKLFF. This chain links TRBV30 with TRBJ1-4; the D is unclear. This CDR3 region has 13 residues. Trimming shortened V by 0 bases and J by 11 bases, and 13 bases separated the two germline ends. Per the germline V gene, CDR1 is GTSNPN and CDR2 is SVGIG (reference sequence).